This T cell receptor beta chain derives from a study of shared clonotypes between healthy human individuals. Overall study context: Researchers assigned three CD4 naive, three CD4 memory, two CD8 naive and one CD8 memory plate to each donor.

Adults of Caucasian background living in Nashville, Tennessee made up all donors. The study ran the assay at deep level. Assay: immunoSEQ multiplex PCR; the TCRdb copy retains only in-frame clones and omits some. The table lists some 2.4 million clones, approximately 94% of them singletons, with approximately 0.35% in the top ten. This CDR3 spans 14 amino acids. V was pared by 3 bases and J by 4 bases, with 13 bases between. Germline-derived CDR1 and CDR2 are MNHNY and SVGAGI (reference sequence). This TCR was recovered from a man younger than 35 in good health. Some clones in this sample may be carry-over from other donors' samples. The sequencing input was naive CD4+ T cells from PBMCs. Subset described: CD45RA+ positively selected. J is TRBJ2-7 and V is TRBV6-6; possibly TRBD2 for D (5 bases). DNA for the CDR3: TGTGCCAGCAGTTATCAGACTAACTGGTACGAGCAGTACTTC. Amino acid sequence: CASSYQTNWYEQYF.